This TCR beta chain stems from a study of response to subunit inactivated influenza vaccine. General study findings and limits: Only a handful of new T cells, the authors suggested, are recruited with each seasonal influenza vaccination.

TCRdb itself ran the RT-PCR reads through MiXCR, one entry per CDR3 protein. Of approximately 730,000 distinct CDR3 sequences listed, around 13% were seen once; the top ten hold approximately 6.5%. There are 12 residues in the CDR3. V trimming: 6 bases; J trimming: 6 bases; junction bases outside the gene matches: 2. Germline V gene lookup returns CDR1 LGHNA and CDR2 YNFKEQ. About this clonotype: Its specificity is unknown.

The chain couples TRBV4-2 to TRBJ2-3, with 8 nucleotides matching TRBD1. The sequencing used PBMCs from blood, collected 14 days before vaccination. The sequence was collected from a man aged 45-65 years who received an inactivated influenza vaccine. CDR3 loop: CASSTGGDTQYF. In DNA, the CDR3 is TGTGCCAGCAGTACAGGGGGGGATACGCAGTATTTT.